Each of the 21 T cell receptor beta chains below was sequenced from the same sample in a study of a mutant IDH1 vaccine in newly diagnosed glioma. These receptors have no known antigen. Clones were read by immunoSEQ multiplex PCR, and TCRdb kept only the in-frame ones, dropping some. The table lists 100,000 to 150,000 clones, about four fifths of them singletons. The sample's time point: week 11, during vaccination. A 20-mer mutant IDH1 peptide at 300 ug was injected subcutaneously with topical imiquimod. This specimen consisted of PBMCs, obtained from a glioma patient whose treatment included an IDH1 peptide vaccine. All receptors derive from a middle-aged man with glioma.

The rearrangement links TRBV9 to TRBJ2-5, with 8 bases fitting TRBD2. V lost 4 bases to trimming and J lost 2 bases; unmatched junction nucleotides: 10. In germline, CDR1 is SGDLS, CDR2 YYNGEE. The CDR3 totals 16 residues. The CDR3 DNA follows: TGTGCCAGCAGCCCCCCCAGCGGGAGTGGTCAAGAGACCCAGTACTTC. Its translation: CASSPPSGSGQETQYF.

The rearrangement links TRBV7-9 to TRBJ2-1; 8 bases are shared with TRBD1. V gave up 5 bases and J gave up 6 bases; unmatched junction bases: 9. The CDR3 length is 15 residues. From germline, CDR1 is SEHNR and CDR2 FQNEAQ (reference sequence). This chain's CDR3 is CASSRGLTGGNEQFF. CDR3 bases: TGTGCCAGCAGCCGAGGACTTACAGGGGGCAATGAGCAGTTCTTC.

The rearrangement uses TRBV7-8 and TRBJ2-5; the D gene is possibly TRBD2 (6 bases). CDR3 size: 15 residues. Deletions cut 5 bases from V and 0 bases from J, with 13 bases between. Germline V lookup: CDR1 SGHVS, CDR2 FQNEAQ. The CDR3 reads CASSPLGGYQETQYF. Written as DNA, the CDR3 is TGTGCCAGCAGCCCACTTGGGGGGTACCAAGAGACCCAGTACTTC.

V usage is TRBV7-2 and J usage is TRBJ2-7, with 8 bases fitting TRBD2. The CDR3 sequence is 15 residues long. V dropped 1 base and J dropped 9; count of bases not matched to a gene: 11. CDR1 is SGHTA and CDR2 is FQGNSA in the germline V gene. This CDR3 is CASSLGTASGLRQYF. Written as DNA, the CDR3 is TGTGCCAGCAGCTTAGGGACGGCTAGCGGGCTTAGGCAGTACTTC.

This chain joins TRBV6-1 and TRBJ2-2; D ambiguous. In germline, CDR1 is MNHNS, CDR2 SASEGT. The CDR3 has 11 amino acids. V dropped 5 bases and J dropped 8 bases, with 6 bases sitting between them. The CDR3 is CASSRQGELFF. The CDR3 nucleotides read TGTGCCAGCAGTCGACAAGGGGAGCTGTTTTTT.

J is TRBJ2-7 and V is TRBV5-5; D may match TRBD1 or TRBD2 (6 bases each). Germline-derived CDR1 and CDR2 are SGHKS and YYEKEE (reference sequence). The length of the CDR3 is 14 residues. The V gene lost 2 bases and the J gene lost 2 bases, with 11 bases spanning the gap. CDR3 in amino acids: CASSFGGGTYEQYF. The CDR3 DNA reads as TGTGCCAGCAGCTTCGGGGGCGGGACCTACGAGCAGTACTTC.

The J gene is TRBJ2-1, the V gene TRBV7-2; the D is unclear. V lost 1 base and J 6 bases, leaving 10 bases between the germline ends. The germline CDR1 and CDR2 sequences are SGHTA and FQGNSA. The CDR3 consists of 14 residues. The CDR3 DNA is TGTGCCAGCAGCTTAGATGTACCGTTCAATGAGCAGTTCTTC. This translates into CASSLDVPFNEQFF.

The chain employs TRBV18 and TRBJ1-2; 7 bases agree with TRBD1. J gave up 4 bases and V 4 bases, and 3 bases lay outside the gene matches. The CDR3 runs 13 residues. CDR1 is KGHSH and CDR2 is LQKENI in the germline V gene. CDR3 sequence reads: CASSLRDSYGYTF. In nucleotides, the CDR3 is TGTGCCAGCTCACTCCGGGACAGCTATGGCTACACCTTC. Full variable domain (missing parts from reference TRBV18 and TRBJ1-2): NAGVMQNPRHLVRRRGQEARLRCSPMKGHSHVYWYRQLPEEGLKFMVYLQKENIIDESGMPKERFSAEFPKEGPSILRIQQVVRGDSAAYFCASSLRDSYGYTFGSGTRLTVV.

This chain joins TRBV9 and TRBJ2-2, with 8 bases fitting TRBD1. Germline V CDR1 and CDR2: SGDLS, YYNGEE. V was pared by 2 bases and J by 7 bases, with 10 bases of the junction left unmatched. This CDR3 region has 16 residues. The CDR3 region has the DNA TGTGCCAGCAGCGTTGCGACAGGGGATTACGGCGGGGAGCTGTTTTTT. Encoded protein: CASSVATGDYGGELFF. Full variable domain (rest looked up from reference TRBV9 and TRBJ2-2): DSGVTQTPKHLITATGQRVTLRCSPRSGDLSVYWYQQSLDQGLQFLIQYYNGEERAKGNILERFSAQQFPDLHSELNLSSLELGDSALYFCASSVATGDYGGELFFGEGSRLTVL.

The chain employs TRBV6-5 and TRBJ2-1; TRBD1 is a possible D gene (5 bases). The length of the CDR3 is 15 residues. V was cut by 2 bases and J by 4 bases, with 12 bases left in between. CDR1 and CDR2 from the germline V gene are MNHEY and SVGAGI. The CDR3 loop reads CASSYAPTAYNEQFF. The CDR3 DNA follows: TGTGCCAGCAGTTACGCCCCGACAGCTTACAATGAGCAGTTCTTC.

The V gene is TRBV4-2, the J gene TRBJ2-7; TRBD2 agrees at 8 bases. The V and J ends lost 0 bases and 3 bases, in that order; junction bases with no gene match: 7. This CDR3 is built from 16 residues. The germline V gene encodes CDR1 LGHNA and CDR2 YNFKEQ. The CDR3 is CASSQDLRGARYEQYF. The CDR3 nucleotides read TGTGCCAGCAGCCAAGATTTGCGGGGGGCCCGCTACGAGCAGTACTTC.

The chain has TRBV7-2 and TRBJ2-3; 9 bases are a match to TRBD2. The germline CDR1 and CDR2 sequences are SGHTA and FQGNSA. The CDR3 consists of 18 residues. The J segment lost 4 bases and the V segment lost 5 bases, leaving 16 bases of the junction unmatched. The CDR3 DNA follows: TGTGCCAGCAGCCCCCGTCTGGGGTTAGCGGGAGCCTCAGATACGCAGTATTTT. Its translation: CASSPRLGLAGASDTQYF.

The V gene is TRBV5-6, the J gene TRBJ2-7; maybe TRBD2 (6 bases). This CDR3 contains 13 residues. Germline CDR1 SGHDT, CDR2 YYEEEE. V lost 4 bases and J 4 bases, leaving 12 bases between the germline ends. The CDR3 loop is CASSGRDLYEQYF. The CDR3 DNA sequence: TGTGCCAGCAGCGGGCGGGACCTTTACGAGCAGTACTTC.

The V gene is TRBV16, the J gene TRBJ1-1, with 7 positions matching TRBD1. Losses at the gene ends were 2 bases for V and 2 bases for J; bases not matched to a gene: 8. CDR1 is KGHSY, CDR2 FQNENV, per germline. The CDR3 runs to 16 residues. CDR3 in amino acids: CASSQPMTGLNTEAFF. CDR3 coding DNA: TGTGCCAGCAGCCAACCGATGACAGGGCTAAACACTGAAGCTTTCTTT.

The chain recombines TRBV19 with TRBJ1-2; the match to TRBD1 covers 10 bases. Germline V CDR1 and CDR2: LNHDA, SQIVND (reference sequence). The trim removed 10 bases at V and 8 bases at J, leaving 13 bases unmatched. The CDR3 extends over 14 amino acids. The CDR3 DNA reads as TGTGCCATCGCGCCGGGACAGGGGATAGGAGGCTACACCTTC. It is translated as CAIAPGQGIGGYTF.

Here the CDR3 DNA reads TGTGCCAGTAGTTCGCTAGCGGGACCCTCCTACGAGCAGTACTTC. It translates to CASSSLAGPSYEQYF. The rearrangement uses TRBV19 and TRBJ2-7; 9 nucleotides align to TRBD2. CDR1 is LNHDA and CDR2 is SQIVND in the germline V gene (reference sequence). V shed 5 bases, J shed 0 bases, and the junction held 5 bases outside the gene matches. This CDR3 has 15 residues.

V is TRBV9 and J is TRBJ2-7; 9 nucleotides align to TRBD2. The CDR3 covers 16 residues. With 0 bases clipped from V and 2 bases from J, the junction kept 6 bases outside the gene matches. CDR1 is SGDLS, CDR2 YYNGEE, per germline. CDR3 region: CASSVDDSGRPYEQYF. The CDR3 coding sequence is TGTGCCAGCAGCGTAGATGATAGCGGGAGACCCTACGAGCAGTACTTC.

The chain combines TRBV6-5 with TRBJ2-3, with 9 bases aligning to TRBD1. The CDR3 has 15 amino acids. CDR1 and CDR2 (germline): MNHEY, SVGAGI. J gave up 2 bases and V 5 bases, and 5 bases lay outside the gene matches. CDR3 sequence: CASSRQGGDTDTQYF. Written as DNA, the CDR3 is TGTGCCAGCAGTCGACAGGGGGGTGACACAGATACGCAGTATTTT.

V and J are TRBV27 and TRBJ2-1; D could derive from TRBD1 or TRBD2 (5 bases each). Germline loops: CDR1 MNHEY, CDR2 SMNVEV (reference sequence). The CDR3 loop spans 16 amino acids. Trimming cost V 5 bases and J 8 bases, with 22 bases left between them. CDR3 residues: CASSVRGPPNVDEQFF. In DNA form, the CDR3 reads TGTGCCAGCAGTGTACGGGGACCACCTAATGTCGATGAGCAGTTCTTC.

As to this clone: One end of the junction is discordant with germline, which a read error may explain. The chain uses TRBV18 and TRBJ2-3, with D unresolved. CDR1 is KGHSH, CDR2 LQKENI, per germline. CDR3 size: 14 residues. In nucleotides, the CDR3 is TGTGCCAGCTCACCTAGCAGCTCCACAGACACGCAGTATTTT. Protein sequence: CASSPSSSTDTQYF.

V and J are TRBV11-3 and TRBJ2-5; 13 positions agree with TRBD2. Germline V CDR1 and CDR2: SGHNT, YENEEA. The length of the CDR3 is 20 residues. V was clipped by 4 bases and J by 3 bases; unmatched bases: 17. The CDR3 loop reads CASSSSTFWTSGGGEETQYF. In DNA, the CDR3 is TGTGCCAGCAGCTCCTCTACCTTCTGGACTAGCGGGGGAGGGGAAGAGACCCAGTACTTC.